The clone carrying this TCR beta chain was observed at least ten times. Its target is not known. This entry is derived from a study of metastatic and nonmetastatic thyroid tumors. Study-wide background: The authors compared repertoires across blood and tumor or nodule tissue from malignant and benign thyroid patients. The study, taken as a whole, reports: It was reported that TCR beta diversity was significantly higher in malignant thyroid tumors than benign nodules, in blood and tumor.

Nobody among the patients had been given any treatment before thyroid surgery. As originally analysed: Construction of a distant-metastasis classifier for papillary thyroid cancer relied on CDR3 differences across clinicopathological groups. TCRdb re-analyzed the PCR reads through MiXCR. TCRdb, not the original authors, processed these V and J calls. The table lists some 16,000 clones, 24% of them singletons, with under 8.5% in the top ten. The CDR3 contains 15 residues. V lost 5 bases to trimming and J lost 1 base; unmatched junction nucleotides: 5. Germline V gene lookup returns CDR1 LNHDA and CDR2 SQIVND (reference sequence).

This clonotype was sampled from a female donor with papillary thyroid cancer or a benign thyroid nodule (not recorded which). Some clones in this sample may be carry-over from other donors' samples. The sample was tumor tissue. The chain couples TRBV19 to TRBJ1-2, with 9 bases identical to TRBD1. CDR3 residues: CASSPGTGSNYGYTF. The CDR3 region has the DNA TGTGCCAGTAGTCCCGGGACAGGGAGTAACTATGGCTACACCTTC.